Below, 32 T cell receptor beta chains from the same sample are listed, as sequenced in a study of cytomegalovirus exposure and HLA in healthy donors. Amplification used 60 Vbeta primers and 13 Jbeta primers. Produced via immunoSEQ multiplex PCR; TCRdb's table is partial and in-frame only. The sample holds nearly 200,000 clones; roughly 80% are singletons and the top ten take 2% to 2.5%. The sample consisted of PBMCs. The origin of the receptors is a woman in her twenties or thirties in good health and CMV-seropositive.

CDR3 region: CAISDWSPTYEQYF. The DNA of the CDR3 is TGTGCCATCAGTGATTGGAGTCCTACCTACGAGCAGTACTTC. This chain joins TRBV10-3 and TRBJ2-7; no definite D call. Germline CDR1 and CDR2: ENHRY and SYGVKD. V lost 3 bases and J 2 bases, leaving 11 bases between the germline ends. This CDR3 has 14 residues.

The J gene is TRBJ2-5, the V gene TRBV6-6; TRBD2 matches 8 bases. Looked up from germline, CDR1 is MNHNY and CDR2 is SVGAGI (reference sequence). This CDR3 has 12 amino acids. Germline trimming cut 10 bases from V and 5 bases from J; bases unmatched to any gene: 6. The CDR3: CATNPGGETQYF. The CDR3 nucleotides are TGTGCCACCAACCCGGGGGGGGAGACCCAGTACTTC.

This chain uses TRBV6-5 with TRBJ2-1, with no clear D. The V end was cut by 3 bases, the J end by 4 bases, with 7 bases between. CDR1 MNHEY and CDR2 SVGAGI come from the germline V gene. CDR3 length: 13 amino acids. CDR3 nucleotide sequence: TGTGCCAGCAGTTATACAGCTTACAATGAGCAGTTCTTC. This gives the protein CASSYTAYNEQFF.

The rearrangement joins TRBV5-6 to TRBJ2-7; TRBD1 aligns across 7 bases. Per the germline V gene, CDR1 is SGHDT and CDR2 is YYEEEE. This CDR3 contains 14 residues. V was clipped by 4 bases and J by 0 bases; unmatched bases: 4. CDR3 protein: CASSRQGPSYEQYF. The CDR3 coding sequence is TGTGCCAGCAGCCGACAGGGACCCTCCTACGAGCAGTACTTC.

The chain has TRBV2 and TRBJ2-1; D remains unclear. Trimming left V 3 bases short and J 8 bases short, with 11 bases between. CDR1 is SNHLY, CDR2 FYNNEI, per germline. This CDR3 comprises 13 residues. The CDR3 DNA is TGTGCCAGCAGTGAGTCCGGTTTGGATGAGCAGTTCTTC. It encodes CASSESGLDEQFF.

The V and J genes are TRBV5-1 and TRBJ1-1; TRBD1 aligns across 8 bases. V was clipped by 0 bases and J by 5 bases; unmatched bases: 6. Germline lookup yields CDR1 SGHRS and CDR2 YFSETQ. The CDR3 totals 15 residues. The CDR3 region is CASSLGRTGGTEAFF. The CDR3 coding sequence is TGCGCCAGCAGCTTGGGCCGCACAGGGGGGACTGAAGCTTTCTTT.

CDR3 region: CASELQGSPLHF. CDR3 DNA: TGTGCCAGCGAGTTACAGGGTTCACCCCTCCACTTT. The chain couples TRBV2 to TRBJ1-6, with D tentatively TRBD1 (6 bases). Trimming left V 8 bases short and J 9 bases short, with 11 bases between. CDR3 length equals 12 residues. Germline CDR1 is SNHLY and CDR2 is FYNNEI.

V is TRBV6-4 and J is TRBJ1-6; 7 positions match TRBD1. The CDR3 is made up of 14 amino acids. The V and J ends lost 4 bases and 4 bases, in that order; junction bases with no gene match: 1. Germline values: CDR1 MRHNA, CDR2 SNTAGT. CDR3 DNA sequence: TGTGCCAGCAGTGTGACAGGGTATAATTCACCCCTCCACTTT. Its translation: CASSVTGYNSPLHF.

The chain carries TRBV28 and TRBJ1-4; TRBD1 aligns across 8 bases. Germline V CDR1 and CDR2: MDHEN, SYDVKM. This CDR3 is 15 amino acids long. The V and J ends lost 7 bases and 7 bases, in that order; junction bases with no gene match: 11. DNA for the CDR3: TGTGCCAGCATCACTGGACAGGGTTGGAGTGAAAAACTGTTTTTT. As protein: CASITGQGWSEKLFF.

CDR3 coding DNA: TGTGCCAGCAGCGTTGCCGGGACTCCGACACAGAATGAGCAGTTCTTC. This translates into CASSVAGTPTQNEQFF. J is TRBJ2-1 and V is TRBV9, with D perhaps TRBD2 (6 bases). Deletions cut 2 bases from V and 7 bases from J, with 19 bases between. Germline lookup yields CDR1 SGDLS and CDR2 YYNGEE. The CDR3 spans 16 residues.

V usage is TRBV23-1 and J usage is TRBJ1-1; 8 bases line up with TRBD1. TRBV23-1 is noted as an ORF with a role that remains uncertain. V trimming: 9 bases; J trimming: 6 bases; junction bases outside the gene matches: 9. The CDR3 spans 13 residues. Here the CDR3 DNA reads TGCGCCAGGGGGGGACAGGAGAATTCTGAAGCTTTCTTT. Protein: CARGGQENSEAFF.

J is TRBJ2-1 and V is TRBV11-1; the match to TRBD2 covers 8 bases. The V gene end was trimmed by 2 bases and the J gene end by 5 bases; junction bases not matched to a gene: 2. The CDR3 length is 14 residues. Per the germline V gene, CDR1 is SGHAT and CDR2 is FQDESV (reference sequence). The CDR3 region has the DNA TGTGCCAGCAGCTTACCAGCGGGAGACAATGAGCAGTTCTTC. Translation gives CASSLPAGDNEQFF.

CDR3 DNA: TGTGCCAGTACCCTAATAACGACAGGGGATAACTATGGCTACACCTTC. Its translation is CASTLITTGDNYGYTF. The chain joins TRBV19 to TRBJ1-2; 8 positions agree with TRBD1. The CDR3 has 16 residues. With V trimmed by 7 bases and J by 1 base, 11 bases remained unmatched. CDR1 is LNHDA and CDR2 is SQIVND in the germline V gene (reference sequence).

The rearrangement joins TRBV11-2 to TRBJ1-3; D is unclear. The V and J ends lost 1 base and 2 bases respectively, with 15 bases between them. CDR3 size: 17 residues. Germline V gene sequence: CDR1 SGHAT, CDR2 FQNNGV. CDR3 protein: CASSLGYAAETGNTIYF. CDR3 nucleotides: TGTGCCAGCAGCTTAGGGTACGCGGCGGAAACTGGAAACACCATATATTTT.

The table lists this clone with a few counts. The gene calls are TRBV29-1 and TRBJ1-2; 7 bases line up with TRBD1. The germline V gene encodes CDR1 SQVTM and CDR2 ANQGSEA. With V trimmed by 4 bases and J by 1 base, 3 bases remained unmatched. The CDR3 covers 13 residues. CDR3 amino acids: CSVAGQNNYGYTF. CDR3 bases: TGCAGCGTTGCGGGACAGAATAACTATGGCTACACCTTC.

The chain carries TRBV28 and TRBJ1-1; 10 bases line up with TRBD1. CDR1 is MDHEN and CDR2 is SYDVKM in the germline V gene. With 0 bases clipped from V and 0 bases from J, the junction kept 7 bases outside the gene matches. The CDR3 extends over 18 amino acids. The CDR3 coding sequence is TGTGCCAGCAGTTTATGGACCGGACAGGGGGTAATGAACACTGAAGCTTTCTTT. Translating gives CASSLWTGQGVMNTEAFF.

This chain links TRBV6-5 with TRBJ1-2, with TRBD1 matching 12 bases. CDR3 length: 14 residues. Germline trimming cut 7 bases from V and 5 bases from J; bases unmatched to any gene: 5. Germline V gene lookup returns CDR1 MNHEY and CDR2 SVGAGI. The CDR3 DNA reads as TGTGCCAGCACCCCGGGACAGGGGGCGTATGGCTACACCTTC. It translates to CASTPGQGAYGYTF.

This clone appeared once. CDR3 nucleotide sequence: TGTGCCAGCAGTGAGGGAGGGAGCTCTGGAAACACCATATATTTT. Amino acid sequence: CASSEGGSSGNTIYF. This chain uses TRBV2 with TRBJ1-3; D is undetermined. Between the trimmed V and J ends, which lost 3 bases and 0 bases, there was a span of 9 bases. The CDR3 consists of 15 residues. Germline assignment: CDR1 SNHLY and CDR2 FYNNEI.

The rearrangement links TRBV6-5 to TRBJ1-4; 7 bases agree with TRBD1. The CDR3 contains 15 residues. Germline V gene lookup returns CDR1 MNHEY and CDR2 SVGAGI. V was clipped by 6 bases and J by 6 bases; unmatched bases: 10. The CDR3 region is CASSQTQGSDEKLFF. DNA for the CDR3: TGTGCCAGCAGCCAAACACAGGGGTCGGATGAAAAACTGTTTTTT.

The J gene is TRBJ2-5, the V gene TRBV10-3; D uncertain. The CDR3 totals 11 residues. The germline V gene has CDR1 ENHRY and CDR2 SYGVKD. V was clipped by 4 bases and J by 5 bases, with 5 bases between them. DNA of the CDR3: TGTGCCATCAGTGTCGGGGAGACCCAGTACTTC. Protein product: CAISVGETQYF.

The rearrangement links TRBV7-2 to TRBJ1-2, with D tentatively TRBD1 (5 bases). Per the germline V gene, CDR1 is SGHTA and CDR2 is FQGNSA. The CDR3 has 16 residues. V lost 1 base to trimming and J lost 2 bases, with 14 bases between them. The CDR3 spells CASSLVTKTDNYGYTF. The CDR3 nucleotides are TGTGCCAGCAGCTTAGTAACCAAGACAGACAACTATGGCTACACCTTC.

The rearrangement uses TRBV5-6 and TRBJ1-2; 9 positions agree with TRBD1. CDR3 length: 15 residues. J gave up 1 base and V 2 bases, and 3 bases lay outside the gene matches. Germline values: CDR1 SGHDT, CDR2 YYEEEE. This CDR3 is CASSFGTGINYGYTF. The CDR3, as DNA: TGTGCCAGCAGCTTTGGGACAGGGATTAACTATGGCTACACCTTC.

In its sample, this clone was seen a few times. This rearrangement joins TRBV10-3 to TRBJ2-2; tentative D call: TRBD1 (5 bases). Germline CDR1 is ENHRY and CDR2 is SYGVKD. V lost 3 bases and J 3 bases, leaving 8 bases between the germline ends. This CDR3 comprises 14 residues. The CDR3 DNA reads TGTGCCATCAGTGACGACAGAGACACCGGGGAGCTGTTTTTT. Translating it yields CAISDDRDTGELFF.

There are a few counts of this clone. Other DNA sequences in the same sample also yield this CDR3. The chain employs TRBV4-3 and TRBJ2-1; tentatively, D is TRBD2 (6 bases). Per germline, CDR1 LGHNA and CDR2 YSLEER. V was shortened by 2 bases and J by 4 bases, with 15 bases between the two germline ends. The CDR3 is 16 amino acids. CDR3 bases: TGCGCCAGCAGCCAAAGGAATAGCGGTTTATACAATGAGCAGTTCTTC. Encoded protein: CASSQRNSGLYNEQFF.

This clone was counted once. The chain links TRBV4-1 to TRBJ2-5, with 7 bases fitting TRBD2. Per the germline V gene, CDR1 is MGHRA and CDR2 is YSYEKL. The CDR3 extends over 17 amino acids. Trimming took 5 bases from V and 2 from J; bases not matched to a gene: 14. In DNA form, the CDR3 reads TGCGCCAGCAGCTCCCATCCGACACGGGGGGAACAAGAGACCCAGTACTTC. Protein product: CASSSHPTRGEQETQYF.

The chain is built from TRBV27 and TRBJ1-5; D call uncertain. V was pared by 3 bases and J by 0 bases, with 3 bases between. The CDR3 length is 13 residues. In germline, CDR1 is MNHEY, CDR2 SMNVEV (reference sequence). CDR3 loop: CASSFNSNQPQHF. DNA for the CDR3: TGTGCCAGCAGTTTCAATAGCAATCAGCCCCAGCATTTT.

V is TRBV19 and J is TRBJ2-1; weak D call: TRBD2 (6 bases). Germline-derived CDR1 and CDR2 are LNHDA and SQIVND (reference sequence). The CDR3 contains 16 residues. V dropped 5 bases and J dropped 4 bases, with 18 bases sitting between them. Written as DNA, the CDR3 is TGTGCCAGTAGTGGTGGGGTGCGGGGACCATACAATGAGCAGTTCTTC. Translation gives CASSGGVRGPYNEQFF.

This chain links TRBV5-1 with TRBJ2-1; D unresolved. The V end lost 2 bases, the J end lost 1 base, and 7 bases lay between the germline ends. The CDR3 is 14 residues long. Germline CDR1 SGHRS, CDR2 YFSETQ. CDR3 residues: CASSFGSSYNEQFF. The CDR3 DNA reads as TGCGCCAGCAGCTTCGGGTCATCCTACAATGAGCAGTTCTTC.

V usage is TRBV7-2 and J usage is TRBJ1-2, with D tentatively TRBD1 (6 bases). Germline V gene data show CDR1 as SGHTA and CDR2 as FQGNSA. Between the trimmed V and J ends, which lost 1 base and 4 bases, there was a span of 16 bases. CDR3 length: 16 amino acids. The CDR3 protein is CASSLGGTPFGYGYTF. In DNA form, the CDR3 reads TGTGCCAGCAGCTTAGGAGGGACACCCTTTGGCTATGGCTACACCTTC.

This chain uses TRBV6-6 with TRBJ2-5; D possibly corresponds to TRBD1 (6 bases). The length of the CDR3 is 15 residues. With 2 bases removed from V and 5 bases from J, the gap between germline ends came to 15 bases. Germline V gene sequence: CDR1 MNHNY, CDR2 SVGAGI (reference sequence). CDR3 nucleotide sequence: TGTGCCAGCAGTTACCCCCCAGGGGCGGAGGAGACCCAGTACTTC. It translates to CASSYPPGAEETQYF.

V is TRBV19 and J is TRBJ2-6, with TRBD1 identical over 8 bases. The germline gives CDR1 LNHDA, CDR2 SQIVND (reference sequence). V gave up 0 bases and J gave up 3 bases; unmatched junction bases: 4. CDR3 length: 17 amino acids. The CDR3 region has the DNA TGTGCCAGTAGTATAGAGGACAGGGTCGGTGGGGCCAACGTCCTGACTTTC. Translation: CASSIEDRVGGANVLTF.

This clone was seen just once. The chain joins TRBV5-5 to TRBJ1-5, with D unresolved. There are 12 residues in the CDR3. The V and J ends lost 1 base and 6 bases respectively, with 5 bases between them. Germline loops: CDR1 SGHKS, CDR2 YYEKEE (reference sequence). CDR3: CASSLTGQPQHF. In DNA form, the CDR3 reads TGTGCCAGCAGCTTGACGGGTCAGCCCCAGCATTTT. The full variable domain, in which reference TRBV5-5 and TRBJ1-5 provide the parts outside the CDR3, is DAGVTQSPTHLIKTRGQQVTLRCSPISGHKSVSWYQQVLGQGPQFIFQYYEKEERGRGNFPDRFSARQFPNYSSELNVNALLLGDSALYLCASSLTGQPQHFGDGTRLSIL.